This T cell receptor (beta chain) was identified in a study of blood T cells in healthy people across ages. It was with a sample-barcoded 5' primer and a J-beta primer mix that a second PCR of roughly 6 to 12 cycles was run. MiXCR was run by TCRdb on the 5' RACE reads, yielding one entry per CDR3 protein. The sample consists of roughly 730,000 distinct CDR3 sequences, around three fifths of them appearing once. This CDR3 spans 12 amino acids. Germline CDR1 is DFQATT and CDR2 is SNEGSKA (reference sequence). Trimming took off 1 base at V and 3 bases at J, with 4 bases between the two ends. The specimen was blood. This sequence was found in a man aged 35 to 55 in good health. This chain links TRBV20-1 with TRBJ2-1; no firm D call. The CDR3 sequence is CSARGDYNEQFF. Here the CDR3 DNA reads TGCAGTGCTAGAGGGGACTACAATGAGCAGTTCTTC.